These T cell receptor beta chains were read from a single sample in a study of blood T cell repertoires in COVID-19. The repertoire was sequenced with immunoSEQ multiplex PCR; TCRdb's copy has only in-frame clones and lacks some. The sample comprises around 220,000 clones, around 87% of which are singletons, and roughly 10% rests with the top ten. Sequences were obtained from peripheral blood. Receptors were obtained from a woman aged 45-59 years with COVID-19, enrolled during active disease. CDR3s include the opening cysteine and the closing phenylalanine or tryptophan. Fields, in order: J gene, V gene, clone size, D gene, CDR3 DNA, CDR3 protein. D genes are given only for firm matches. Rows may omit the clone size; those that give it use once, few, many or a size class.

j_gene: TRBJ2-5
v_gene: TRBV12-3/TRBV12-4
abundance: NA
d_gene: NA
CDR3nt: TGTGCCAGCAGTTTCAGGAAAGAGACCCAGTACTTC
CDR3aa: CASSFRKETQYF

j_gene: TRBJ1-6
v_gene: TRBV5-6
abundance: few
d_gene: TRBD1
CDR3nt: TGTGCCAGCAGCCAGGGGGCGGACAGGTTGGAAAGGTCACCCCTCCACTTT
CDR3aa: CASSQGADRLERSPLHF

j_gene: TRBJ2-6
v_gene: TRBV13
abundance: NA
d_gene: TRBD1
CDR3nt: TGTGCCAGCAGCTCGGGGACAGCTGGGGCCAACGTCCTGACTTTC
CDR3aa: CASSSGTAGANVLTF

j_gene: TRBJ2-7
v_gene: TRBV28
abundance: few
d_gene: NA
CDR3nt: TGTGCCAGCAGTTCTGGGGAGTACGAGCAGTACTTC
CDR3aa: CASSSGEYEQYF

j_gene: TRBJ2-2
v_gene: TRBV12-5
abundance: NA
d_gene: TRBD2
CDR3nt: TGTGCTTGTGGTTTGGGGGGACTAGCGGGGTTCGCGAACACCGGGGAGCTGTTTTTT
CDR3aa: CACGLGGLAGFANTGELFF

j_gene: TRBJ2-1
v_gene: TRBV24-1
abundance: NA
d_gene: NA
CDR3nt: TGTGCCCCCCTCAAGGGACAACAAAACAATGAGCAGTTCTTC
CDR3aa: CAPLKGQQNNEQFF

j_gene: TRBJ2-3
v_gene: TRBV24-1
abundance: NA
d_gene: TRBD2
CDR3nt: TGTGCCACCAGTGACCTTGTGACTAGCGGGGGGACAGATACGCAGTATTTT
CDR3aa: CATSDLVTSGGTDTQYF

j_gene: TRBJ2-1
v_gene: TRBV19
abundance: NA
d_gene: NA
CDR3nt: TGTGCCAGTAGTATGAGGTCAGGGGCATACGGTTACAATGAGCAGTTCTTC
CDR3aa: CASSMRSGAYGYNEQFF

j_gene: TRBJ2-3
v_gene: TRBV6-2/TRBV6-3
abundance: NA
d_gene: NA
CDR3nt: TGTGCCAGCAGCTCTCTCCTAACCACAGATACGCAGTATTTT
CDR3aa: CASSSLLTTDTQYF

j_gene: TRBJ2-2
v_gene: TRBV24-1
abundance: NA
d_gene: NA
CDR3nt: TGTGCCACCAGTGACAGACTAAACACCGGGGAGCTGTTTTTT
CDR3aa: CATSDRLNTGELFF

j_gene: TRBJ2-3
v_gene: TRBV27
abundance: NA
d_gene: NA
CDR3nt: TGTGCCAGCAGTTTGCTTCGCGGGGCGCTAATCACAGATACGCAGTATTTT
CDR3aa: CASSLLRGALITDTQYF

j_gene: TRBJ1-5
v_gene: TRBV6-4
abundance: few
d_gene: TRBD1
CDR3nt: TGTGCCAGCACTCTCAGGGGGACAGGGGGCAAGGGCAATCAGCCCCAGCATTTT
CDR3aa: CASTLRGTGGKGNQPQHF

j_gene: TRBJ2-2
v_gene: TRBV5-1
abundance: NA
d_gene: TRBD2
CDR3nt: TGCGCCAGCAGCTATGGCCCAGCGGGGGCCACCGGGGAGCTGTTTTTT
CDR3aa: CASSYGPAGATGELFF

j_gene: TRBJ1-2
v_gene: TRBV6-5
abundance: NA
d_gene: TRBD1
CDR3nt: TGTGCCAGCAGTCGGGACAGGGGCTATGGCTACACCTTC
CDR3aa: CASSRDRGYGYTF

j_gene: TRBJ2-1
v_gene: TRBV13
abundance: once
d_gene: NA
CDR3nt: TGTGCCAGCAGCTTGTCCGCTAGGCTTAACGAGCAGTTCTTC
CDR3aa: CASSLSARLNEQFF

j_gene: TRBJ2-3
v_gene: TRBV5-5
abundance: NA
d_gene: NA
CDR3nt: TGTGCCAGCAGCTCACAGCCTAGCACAGATACGCAGTATTTT
CDR3aa: CASSSQPSTDTQYF

j_gene: TRBJ1-5
v_gene: TRBV19
abundance: NA
d_gene: TRBD1
CDR3nt: TGTGCCAGCCGGGGACAGGGGGCGTTTAATAATCAGCCCCAGCATTTT
CDR3aa: CASRGQGAFNNQPQHF

j_gene: TRBJ2-7
v_gene: TRBV6-6
abundance: NA
d_gene: TRBD1
CDR3nt: TGTGCCAGCGCGGGACAGGTCAAGTCCGAGCAGTACTTC
CDR3aa: CASAGQVKSEQYF

j_gene: TRBJ1-6
v_gene: TRBV19
abundance: NA
d_gene: NA
CDR3nt: TGTGCCAGTCACCCAGCCTGGCGCGGTACGGGTTCACCCCTCCACTTT
CDR3aa: CASHPAWRGTGSPLHF

j_gene: TRBJ2-5
v_gene: TRBV27
abundance: NA
d_gene: TRBD1
CDR3nt: TGTGCCAGCAGTTTGACAGGGGCGCAAGAGACCCAGTACTTC
CDR3aa: CASSLTGAQETQYF

j_gene: TRBJ1-2
v_gene: TRBV13
abundance: NA
d_gene: TRBD1
CDR3nt: TGTGCCAGCAGCTTTTCCCCCCCAAGGAGGGGGCTATATGGCTACACCTTC
CDR3aa: CASSFSPPRRGLYGYTF

j_gene: TRBJ1-2
v_gene: TRBV7-9
abundance: NA
d_gene: TRBD1
CDR3nt: TGTGCCAGCAGCCCAGGACAGGGCGGAAACTATGGCTACACCTTC
CDR3aa: CASSPGQGGNYGYTF

j_gene: TRBJ1-5
v_gene: TRBV5-1
abundance: NA
d_gene: NA
CDR3nt: TGCGCCAGCAGCGCGGACAGCTATAGCAATCAGCCCCAGCATTTT
CDR3aa: CASSADSYSNQPQHF

j_gene: TRBJ2-3
v_gene: TRBV30
abundance: NA
d_gene: NA
CDR3nt: TGTGCCTGGGGACGCCCGGGGGCAGATACGCAGTATTTT
CDR3aa: CAWGRPGADTQYF

j_gene: TRBJ1-2
v_gene: TRBV28
abundance: NA
d_gene: TRBD1
CDR3nt: TGTGCCAGCAGTTTCTGGACAGGGGGCATCTATGGCTACACCTTC
CDR3aa: CASSFWTGGIYGYTF

j_gene: TRBJ1-5
v_gene: TRBV19
abundance: NA
d_gene: NA
CDR3nt: TGTGCCAGTAGTCTCGACCAAACCTCGACTCCCCAGCATTTT
CDR3aa: CASSLDQTSTPQHF

j_gene: TRBJ1-2
v_gene: TRBV10-2
abundance: NA
d_gene: NA
CDR3nt: TGCGCCAGCAGTGAGTACCAGGACTATGGCTACACCTTC
CDR3aa: CASSEYQDYGYTF

j_gene: TRBJ2-3
v_gene: TRBV2
abundance: NA
d_gene: TRBD2
CDR3nt: TGTGCCAGCAGCGAACTAGCGGGCACAGATACGCAGTATTTT
CDR3aa: CASSELAGTDTQYF

j_gene: TRBJ1-2
v_gene: TRBV30
abundance: NA
d_gene: TRBD1
CDR3nt: TGTGCCTGGAGTTCATACCTCGGACAGGGGGGCGACTATGGCTACACCTTC
CDR3aa: CAWSSYLGQGGDYGYTF

j_gene: TRBJ2-3
v_gene: TRBV24-1
abundance: NA
d_gene: TRBD2
CDR3nt: TGTGCCACCAGTGTTGCGGGGGGGCTAGGGGATACGCAGTATTTT
CDR3aa: CATSVAGGLGDTQYF

j_gene: TRBJ1-6
v_gene: TRBV14
abundance: NA
d_gene: NA
CDR3nt: TGTGCCAGCAGCCGCCAGACCGGGACTGGGGGTTCACCCCTCCACTTT
CDR3aa: CASSRQTGTGGSPLHF

j_gene: TRBJ2-7
v_gene: TRBV19
abundance: NA
d_gene: NA
CDR3nt: TGTGCCAGTAGTAAGACAGCAACCTTATCCTACGAGCAGTACTTC
CDR3aa: CASSKTATLSYEQYF

j_gene: TRBJ1-6
v_gene: TRBV3-1/TRBV3-2
abundance: NA
d_gene: TRBD1
CDR3nt: TGTGCCAGCAGCCGTACTGGGACAGGAGGTAATTCACCCCTCCACTTT
CDR3aa: CASSRTGTGGNSPLHF

j_gene: TRBJ2-6
v_gene: TRBV7-9
abundance: many
d_gene: TRBD1
CDR3nt: TGTGCCAGCATCACGACAGGGAATAAGGCCAACGTCCTGACTTTC
CDR3aa: CASITTGNKANVLTF

j_gene: TRBJ2-5
v_gene: TRBV18
abundance: NA
d_gene: NA
CDR3nt: TGTGCCAGCTCACCACCGTCAGTTAAAGAGACCCAGTACTTC
CDR3aa: CASSPPSVKETQYF

j_gene: TRBJ2-1
v_gene: TRBV18
abundance: NA
d_gene: NA
CDR3nt: TGTGCCAGCTCACCATTAATCGGACGGGGGCTAGCGGTTGATGAGCAGTTCTTC
CDR3aa: CASSPLIGRGLAVDEQFF

j_gene: TRBJ2-4
v_gene: TRBV3-1/TRBV3-2
abundance: few
d_gene: NA
CDR3nt: TGTGCCAGCAGCGGAGGAGGCGACATTCAGTACTTC
CDR3aa: CASSGGGDIQYF

j_gene: TRBJ1-2
v_gene: TRBV19
abundance: NA
d_gene: TRBD1
CDR3nt: TGTGCCAGTAGTTCTCATCGGGACAGCTATGGCTACACCTTC
CDR3aa: CASSSHRDSYGYTF

j_gene: TRBJ2-3
v_gene: TRBV5-4
abundance: NA
d_gene: TRBD1
CDR3nt: TGTGCCAGCAGCTTGGGGGACAGGGGATCTAGCACAGATACGCAGTATTTT
CDR3aa: CASSLGDRGSSTDTQYF

j_gene: TRBJ1-5
v_gene: TRBV15
abundance: NA
d_gene: NA
CDR3nt: TGTGCCACCAGCAGAGATATGAGGCCCCAGCATTTT
CDR3aa: CATSRDMRPQHF

j_gene: TRBJ1-2
v_gene: TRBV24-1
abundance: NA
d_gene: TRBD1
CDR3nt: TGTGCCACCAGTGACACAGGGGGCCGTAACTATGGCTACACCTTC
CDR3aa: CATSDTGGRNYGYTF

j_gene: TRBJ2-1
v_gene: TRBV6-2/TRBV6-3
abundance: NA
d_gene: TRBD2
CDR3nt: TGTGCCAGCAGTTCCGGACTAGGGTACAATGAGCAGTTCTTC
CDR3aa: CASSSGLGYNEQFF

j_gene: TRBJ1-5
v_gene: TRBV6-5
abundance: NA
d_gene: TRBD1
CDR3nt: TGTGCCAGCAGGAGACAGGGGGCTGACCAGCCCCAGCATTTT
CDR3aa: CASRRQGADQPQHF

j_gene: TRBJ1-5
v_gene: TRBV12-5
abundance: few
d_gene: NA
CDR3nt: TGTGCTAGTGCCTCCGGGGTTCATCAGCCCCAGCATTTT
CDR3aa: CASASGVHQPQHF

j_gene: TRBJ1-2
v_gene: TRBV28
abundance: NA
d_gene: TRBD1
CDR3nt: TGTGCCAGCAGCCGAGACAGGGTCTATGGCTACACCTTC
CDR3aa: CASSRDRVYGYTF

j_gene: TRBJ1-1
v_gene: TRBV9
abundance: NA
d_gene: NA
CDR3nt: TGTGCCAGCAGCTCCTGGGGGAGGGGAGGGGTTGAAGCTTTCTTT
CDR3aa: CASSSWGRGGVEAFF

j_gene: TRBJ2-2
v_gene: TRBV7-8
abundance: NA
d_gene: TRBD1
CDR3nt: TGTGCCAGCAGCTTAGCGCAGGGGGCGGGCACCGGGGAGCTGTTTTTT
CDR3aa: CASSLAQGAGTGELFF

j_gene: TRBJ2-5
v_gene: TRBV6-1
abundance: NA
d_gene: NA
CDR3nt: TGTGCCAGCAGTGAAAGGTGGAGCGCCCTCCAAGAGACCCAGTACTTC
CDR3aa: CASSERWSALQETQYF